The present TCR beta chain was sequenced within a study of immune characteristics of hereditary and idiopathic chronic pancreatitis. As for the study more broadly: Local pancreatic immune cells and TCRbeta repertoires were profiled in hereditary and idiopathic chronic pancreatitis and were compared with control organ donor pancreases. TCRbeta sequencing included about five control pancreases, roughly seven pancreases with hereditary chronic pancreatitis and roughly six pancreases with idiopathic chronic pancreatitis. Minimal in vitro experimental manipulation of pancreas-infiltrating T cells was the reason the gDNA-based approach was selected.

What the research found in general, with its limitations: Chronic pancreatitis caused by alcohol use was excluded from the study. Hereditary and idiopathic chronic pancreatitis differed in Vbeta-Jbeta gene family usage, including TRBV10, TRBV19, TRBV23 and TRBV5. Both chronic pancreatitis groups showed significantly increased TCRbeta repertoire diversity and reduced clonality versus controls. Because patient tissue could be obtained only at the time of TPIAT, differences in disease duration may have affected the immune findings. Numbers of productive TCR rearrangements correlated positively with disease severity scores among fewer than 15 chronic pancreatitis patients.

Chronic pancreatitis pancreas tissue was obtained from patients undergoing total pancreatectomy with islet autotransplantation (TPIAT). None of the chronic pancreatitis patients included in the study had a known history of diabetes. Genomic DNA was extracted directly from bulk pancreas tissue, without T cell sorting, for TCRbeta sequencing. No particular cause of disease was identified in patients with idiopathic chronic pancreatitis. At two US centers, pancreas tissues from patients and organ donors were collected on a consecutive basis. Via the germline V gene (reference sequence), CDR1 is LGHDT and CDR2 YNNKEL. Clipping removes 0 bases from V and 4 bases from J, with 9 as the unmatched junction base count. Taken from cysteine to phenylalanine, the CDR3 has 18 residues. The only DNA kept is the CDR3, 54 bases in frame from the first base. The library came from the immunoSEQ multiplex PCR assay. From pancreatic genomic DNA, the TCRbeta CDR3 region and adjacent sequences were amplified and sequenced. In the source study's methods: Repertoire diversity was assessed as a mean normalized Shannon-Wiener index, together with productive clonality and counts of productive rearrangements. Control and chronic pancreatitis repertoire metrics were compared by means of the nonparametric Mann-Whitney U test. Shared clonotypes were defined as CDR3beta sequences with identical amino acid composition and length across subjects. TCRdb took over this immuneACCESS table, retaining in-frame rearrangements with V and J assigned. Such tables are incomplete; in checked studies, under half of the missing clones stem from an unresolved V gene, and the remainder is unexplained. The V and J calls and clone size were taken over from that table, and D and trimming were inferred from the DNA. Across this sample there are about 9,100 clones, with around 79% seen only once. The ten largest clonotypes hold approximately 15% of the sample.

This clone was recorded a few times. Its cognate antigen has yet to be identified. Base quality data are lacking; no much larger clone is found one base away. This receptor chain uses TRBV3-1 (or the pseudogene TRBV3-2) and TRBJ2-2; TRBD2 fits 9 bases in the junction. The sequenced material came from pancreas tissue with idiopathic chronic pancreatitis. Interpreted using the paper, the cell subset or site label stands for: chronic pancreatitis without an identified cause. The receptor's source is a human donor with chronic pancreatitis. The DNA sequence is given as TGTGCCAGCAGCCAAGATTTAATGCGGGGGGGCCGCACCGGGGAGCTGTTTTTT. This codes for CASSQDLMRGGRTGELFF.